The 24 T cell receptor beta chains below come from one sample, sequenced in a study of vaccination effects on CD4 cells after COVID-19. These TCRs are of unknown antigen specificity. This table comes from immunoSEQ multiplex PCR, and its TCRdb copy is limited to in-frame clones, with some not included. The table includes under 80,000 clones, under 85% detected once. Before any sequencing was done, the ViraFEST assay used viral peptide pools to expand antigen-specific CD4+ T cells. Researchers isolated CD4+ T cells once ten to eleven days of culture had elapsed. Participants were given two doses of BNT162b2 or mRNA-1273 vaccine. The material was CD4+ T cells from PBMCs cultured with HCoV-OC43 spike peptides, obtained after COVID-19 vaccination. Regarding subset: HCoV-OC43 spike overlapping peptide pool stimulation. The receptors stem from a human donor who received a COVID-19 vaccine.

This clone was seen only once. V usage is TRBV10-3 and J usage is TRBJ2-3; 12 bases fit TRBD2. The CDR3 spans 15 residues. After removal of 6 bases from V and 4 bases from J, the junction contained 5 bases not matched to a gene. The germline gives CDR1 ENHRY, CDR2 SYGVKD. The CDR3 nucleotides are TGTGCCATCAGATCTACTAGCGGGGGGTCAGATACGCAGTATTTT. Its translation: CAIRSTSGGSDTQYF.

This chain joins TRBV28 and TRBJ1-6; D is ambiguous. The CDR3 length is 14 residues. Germline CDR1 reads MDHEN; CDR2 reads SYDVKM. V was cut by 6 bases and J by 4 bases, with 10 bases left in between. CDR3 nucleotides: TGTGCCAGCAGCACGGGCCCTTATAATTCACCCCTCCACTTT. Protein: CASSTGPYNSPLHF.

The genes are TRBV10-2 and TRBJ2-7, with TRBD1 matching 8 bases. V lost 6 bases and J lost 3; bases outside the gene matches: 7. Germline assignment: CDR1 WSHSY and CDR2 SAAADI. The length of the CDR3 is 14 residues. CDR3 loop: CASRRQGTSYEQYV. DNA of the CDR3: TGCGCCAGCAGACGACAGGGGACAAGCTACGAGCAGTACGTC.

V usage is TRBV5-1 and J usage is TRBJ2-7; tentatively, D is TRBD1 (5 bases). V lost 6 bases and J 0 bases, leaving 16 bases between the germline ends. This CDR3 comprises 15 residues. Germline loops: CDR1 SGHRS, CDR2 YFSETQ. Here the CDR3 reads CASKHETVYSYEQYV. The CDR3 coding sequence is TGCGCCAGCAAGCATGAGACAGTTTACTCCTACGAGCAGTACGTC.

The rearrangement uses TRBV19 and TRBJ1-5, with D hard to call. This CDR3 has 15 residues. Germline lookup yields CDR1 LNHDA and CDR2 SQIVND (reference sequence). The V gene lost 2 bases and the J gene lost 2 bases, with 10 bases spanning the gap. The CDR3 region is CASSIWHVGNQPQHF. The CDR3 DNA reads as TGTGCCAGTAGTATATGGCACGTCGGCAATCAGCCCCAGCATTTT.

The V call is TRBV7-6, the J call TRBJ1-4; 7 bases line up with TRBD1. The V segment lost 0 bases and the J segment 8 bases; nucleotides outside the gene matches: 6. CDR1 SGHVS and CDR2 FNYEAQ come from the germline V gene. The CDR3 is 15 amino acids. The CDR3: CASSLAGTDEEKLFF. The CDR3 DNA sequence: TGTGCCAGCAGCTTAGCCGGGACAGATGAGGAAAAACTGTTTTTT. Based on the CDR3 plus reference TRBV7-6 and TRBJ1-4, the full variable domain is GAGVSQSPRYKVTKRGQDVALRCDPISGHVSLYWYRQALGQGPEFLTYFNYEAQQDKSGLPNDRFSAERPEGSISTLTIQRTEQRDSAMYRCASSLAGTDEEKLFFGSGTQLSVL.

V gene TRBV14 combines with J gene TRBJ2-2; 7 bases fit TRBD1. Germline assignment: CDR1 SGHDN and CDR2 FVKESK. This CDR3 contains 15 residues. V was pared by 1 base and J by 5 bases, with 4 bases of the junction left unmatched. This chain's CDR3 is CASSQGQGGTGELFF. CDR3 DNA: TGTGCCAGCAGCCAAGGACAGGGTGGAACCGGGGAGCTGTTTTTT.

This clone appeared once. The chain links TRBV28 to TRBJ1-2, with unresolved D. CDR3 size: 12 residues. From germline, CDR1 is MDHEN and CDR2 SYDVKM. Between the trimmed V and J ends, which lost 7 bases and 2 bases, there was a span of 8 bases. CDR3: CASMGINYGYTF. CDR3 in DNA: TGTGCCAGCATGGGAATAAACTATGGCTACACCTTC.

In this sample, this clone turned up once. The chain combines TRBV7-2 with TRBJ2-7; 7 bases align to TRBD2. Germline V gene lookup returns CDR1 SGHTA and CDR2 FQGNSA. The CDR3 covers 13 residues. With 6 bases clipped from V and 4 bases from J, the junction kept 6 bases outside the gene matches. The CDR3 spells CASSRTGGYEQYV. DNA for the CDR3: TGTGCCAGCAGTAGGACGGGGGGATACGAGCAGTACGTC.

The rearrangement links TRBV2 to TRBJ2-2; D tentatively fits TRBD1 or TRBD2 (6 bases each). CDR3 length: 14 amino acids. Germline CDR1 is SNHLY and CDR2 is FYNNEI. Trimming shortened V by 7 bases and J by 6 bases, and 15 bases separated the two germline ends. The CDR3 nucleotides read TGTGCCAGCAACGGGGGCGCGAAGGCCGGGGAGCTGTTTTTT. Translated, it gives CASNGGAKAGELFF.

The rearrangement joins TRBV7-8 to TRBJ2-5; unclear D gene. CDR1 is SGHVS, CDR2 FQNEAQ, per germline. Trimming cost V 3 bases and J 1 base, with 9 bases left between them. The length of the CDR3 is 14 residues. The CDR3 is CASSFQGFQETQYF. CDR3 DNA: TGTGCCAGCAGCTTCCAAGGGTTCCAAGAGACCCAGTACTTC.

The chain joins TRBV24-1 to TRBJ2-3; D ambiguous. CDR3 length: 15 amino acids. The V and J ends lost 3 bases and 1 base respectively, with 10 bases between them. CDR1 and CDR2 from the germline V gene are KGHDR and SFDVKD. This CDR3 reads CATSDAGDRTDTQYF. DNA of the CDR3: TGTGCCACCAGTGATGCCGGCGACCGCACAGATACGCAGTATTTT.

V gene TRBV5-1 combines with J gene TRBJ1-2; D remains unclear. Germline CDR1 SGHRS, CDR2 YFSETQ. There are 13 residues in the CDR3. Trimming cost V 0 bases and J 6 bases, with 9 bases left between them. The CDR3 spells CASSLGAGNGYTF. The CDR3 DNA is TGCGCCAGCAGCTTGGGGGCGGGGAATGGCTACACCTTC.

This clone appeared once. The rearrangement uses TRBV4-3 and TRBJ2-2, with a possible D match to TRBD1 (6 bases). The V gene's germline CDR1 is LGHNA and CDR2 YSLEER. The CDR3 length is 15 residues. The V end was cut by 6 bases, the J end by 1 base, with 12 bases between. CDR3 in amino acids: CASRDRGGNTGELFF. CDR3 nucleotides: TGCGCCAGCAGGGATAGAGGGGGGAACACCGGGGAGCTGTTTTTT.

This chain connects TRBV5-1 to TRBJ2-1; 8 positions agree with TRBD2. The germline V gene has CDR1 SGHRS and CDR2 YFSETQ. The CDR3 has 15 residues. V was pared by 2 bases and J by 6 bases, with 7 bases of the junction left unmatched. This CDR3 reads CASSFGGGYLNEQFF. The CDR3 nucleotides read TGCGCCAGCAGCTTCGGGGGGGGGTACCTCAATGAGCAGTTCTTC.

The rearrangement joins TRBV12-3 or TRBV12-4 to TRBJ1-1; no definite D call. The CDR3 sequence is 13 residues long. V lost 3 bases and J lost 2, with 7 bases in between. The CDR3 is CASSFTANTEAFF. CDR3 coding DNA: TGTGCCAGCAGTTTTACAGCTAACACTGAAGCTTTCTTT.

This clone was recorded a few times. V is TRBV6-1 and J is TRBJ1-5; no clear D. The CDR3 spans 15 residues. Germline V gene sequence: CDR1 MNHNS, CDR2 SASEGT. With 1 base removed from V and 5 bases from J, the gap between germline ends came to 12 bases. The CDR3 coding sequence is TGTGCCAGCAGTGAAGTGGCGGCCAGACATCAGCCCCAGCATTTT. Its translation is CASSEVAARHQPQHF.

The V call is TRBV18, the J call TRBJ2-1; D unclear. The V end lost 3 bases, the J end lost 0 bases, and 9 bases lay between the germline ends. Looked up from germline, CDR1 is KGHSH and CDR2 is LQKENI. The length of the CDR3 is 15 residues. DNA for the CDR3: TGTGCCAGCTCACCTATACAGAGCTCCTACAATGAGCAGTTCTTC. Translation gives CASSPIQSSYNEQFF.

The CDR3 reads CASSLLGGETQYF. The CDR3, as DNA: TGTGCCAGCAGTTTATTGGGAGGAGAGACCCAGTACTTC. V gene TRBV12-3 or TRBV12-4 combines with J gene TRBJ2-5; D is perhaps TRBD2 (6 bases). The length of the CDR3 is 13 residues. The V gene lost 2 bases and the J gene lost 4 bases, with 8 bases spanning the gap.

This rearrangement joins TRBV11-2 to TRBJ1-2; D remains ambiguous. Trimming took 2 bases from V and 10 from J, leaving 17 bases between them. The CDR3 sequence is 14 residues long. The germline V gene has CDR1 SGHAT and CDR2 FQNNGV. CDR3: CASSLLNPRGDYTF. The CDR3 coding sequence is TGTGCCAGCAGCTTATTAAACCCCCGTGGGGACTACACCTTC.

The CDR3 DNA reads TGTGCCAGCAGGACCGAGCGGGGGGGCACCGGGGAGCTGTTTTTT. This sequence encodes CASRTERGGTGELFF. J is TRBJ2-2 and V is TRBV7-2; 10 bases are a match to TRBD2. With V trimmed by 6 bases and J by 4 bases, 5 bases remained unmatched. The CDR3 length is 15 residues. From germline, CDR1 is SGHTA and CDR2 FQGNSA.

CDR3 sequence (DNA): TGTGCCAGCAGCTTATGGACAGTTAGCGAGCAGTACGTC. As protein: CASSLWTVSEQYV. This chain connects TRBV5-6 to TRBJ2-7, with D tentatively TRBD1 (6 bases). Germline V CDR1 and CDR2: SGHDT, YYEEEE. The V end was cut by 2 bases, the J end by 6 bases, with 12 bases between. This CDR3 has 13 amino acids.

The chain combines TRBV28 with TRBJ1-6; D gene uncertain. The CDR3 loop spans 13 amino acids. Trimming removed 2 bases at V and 10 bases at J, with 9 bases between. Per the germline V gene, CDR1 is MDHEN and CDR2 is SYDVKM. The CDR3 loop reads CASSLVDVSPLHF. The DNA for the CDR3 is TGTGCCAGCAGTTTAGTGGACGTATCACCCCTCCACTTT.

CDR3 coding DNA: TGTGCCAGCAGCTTAGGATCAGGGGACTACAATGAGCAGTTCTTC. Residues: CASSLGSGDYNEQFF. The V gene is TRBV11-3, the J gene TRBJ2-1; D possibly corresponds to TRBD1 (6 bases). Germline values: CDR1 SGHNT, CDR2 YENEEA. Trimming cost V 1 base and J 3 bases, with 10 bases left between them. The CDR3 contains 15 residues.